These 32 T cell receptor beta chains were sequenced from one sample in a study of T cells after yellow fever vaccination. Using its own MiXCR run on the 5' RACE reads, TCRdb lists one record per CDR3 protein. The table shows roughly 300,000 distinct CDR3 sequences, with 6.8% occurring only once. This specimen consisted of PBMCs, obtained more than 35 days after the first yellow fever vaccination. The receptors here all came from a man between 18 and 29 years old who received the YFV17D yellow fever vaccine.

This clonotype was seen a few times. The chain recombines TRBV5-1 with TRBJ1-2; a weak D match, TRBD1 (6 bases). V lost 0 bases, J lost 0 bases, and 15 bases lay in between. The CDR3 length is 17 residues. Per the germline V gene, CDR1 is SGHRS and CDR2 is YFSETQ. The CDR3 DNA follows: TGCGCCAGCAGCTTGGTACAGGGAGGAAAGACTAACTATGGCTACACCTTC. Residues: CASSLVQGGKTNYGYTF.

This clonotype was counted a few times. The CDR3 DNA sequence: TGTGCCAGCAGTCCACCGGACAGGGGACCCATTCAGTACTTC. Residues: CASSPPDRGPIQYF. This chain uses TRBV12-3 or TRBV12-4 with TRBJ2-4, with 9 bases aligning to TRBD1. CDR3 length: 14 amino acids. Germline trimming cut 5 bases from V and 9 bases from J; bases unmatched to any gene: 8.

The chain employs TRBV7-6 and TRBJ2-5; TRBD1 aligns across 7 bases. CDR3 size: 16 residues. The germline V gene has CDR1 SGHVS and CDR2 FNYEAQ. The V gene end was trimmed by 5 bases and the J gene end by 0 bases; junction bases not matched to a gene: 9. In nucleotides, the CDR3 is TGTGCCAGCAGCCCTTTGGGACAGACGTACCAAGAGACCCAGTACTTC. This translates into CASSPLGQTYQETQYF.

This clonotype was seen a few times. J is TRBJ2-5 and V is TRBV7-8; D perhaps matches TRBD2 (7 bases). With 3 bases removed from V and 2 bases from J, the gap between germline ends came to 16 bases. The CDR3 is made up of 16 amino acids. In germline, CDR1 is SGHVS, CDR2 FQNEAQ. CDR3 DNA: TGTGCCAGCAGCTTTTTTGGCGGGGGCCATCAAGAGACCCAGTACTTC. It codes for CASSFFGGGHQETQYF.

This clonotype was detected a few times. The V and J genes are TRBV5-1 and TRBJ2-3; no clear D. Germline lookup yields CDR1 SGHRS and CDR2 YFSETQ. V was clipped by 0 bases and J by 3 bases, with 8 bases between them. CDR3 length: 14 amino acids. The CDR3: CASSLDGDTDTQYF. In DNA, the CDR3 is TGCGCCAGCAGCTTGGATGGGGATACAGATACGCAGTATTTT.

The table lists this clonotype with a few counts. CDR3 sequence reads: CSALRTDGYTF. The DNA of the CDR3 is TGCAGTGCCCTTAGGACTGATGGCTACACCTTC. The genes are TRBV20-1 and TRBJ1-2; D remains ambiguous. The CDR3 length is 11 residues. The V end lost 6 bases, the J end lost 6 bases, and 11 bases lay between the germline ends. CDR1 and CDR2 from the germline V gene are DFQATT and SNEGSKA (reference sequence).

The chain joins TRBV27 to TRBJ2-7; 9 bases match TRBD1. Germline V CDR1 and CDR2: MNHEY, SMNVEV (reference sequence). Trimming took 6 bases from V and 7 from J; bases not matched to a gene: 10. CDR3 length: 14 residues. The CDR3 DNA follows: TGTGCCAGCAGAGGGGGGACAGGGTTTGGGGAGCAGTACTTC. Its translation is CASRGGTGFGEQYF.

The chain has TRBV3-1 and TRBJ1-6; 7 positions agree with TRBD1. Germline V gene sequence: CDR1 LGHDT, CDR2 YNNKEL (reference sequence). V was clipped by 4 bases and J by 0 bases; unmatched bases: 6. This CDR3 has 17 residues. The CDR3 nucleotides read TGTGCCAGCAGCCCACGGGACAGCAGCTCCTATAATTCACCCCTCCACTTT. Translated: CASSPRDSSSYNSPLHF. The whole variable domain, filled in from reference TRBV3-1 and TRBJ1-6, reads DTAVSQTPKYLVTQMGNDKSIKCEQNLGHDTMYWYKQDSKKFLKIMFSYNNKELIINETVPNRFSPKSPDKAHLNLHINSLELGDSAVYFCASSPRDSSSYNSPLHFGNGTRLTVT.

This clonotype was detected a few times. This chain links TRBV5-1 with TRBJ1-2; TRBD1 matches at 7 bases. The CDR3 contains 15 residues. Germline CDR1 SGHRS, CDR2 YFSETQ. The junction had 5 bases not matched to a gene; V was cut back by 0 bases and J by 3 bases. CDR3 sequence: CASSLAEGQDYGYTF. DNA for the CDR3: TGCGCCAGCAGCTTGGCCGAAGGACAGGACTATGGCTACACCTTC.

This clonotype occurred a few times. CDR3 DNA: TGCGCCAGCAGCAGGACTAGCGGGAACCAAGAGACCCAGTACTTC. It is translated as CASSRTSGNQETQYF. The rearrangement joins TRBV5-1 to TRBJ2-5; 12 bases agree with TRBD2. V lost 4 bases, J lost 0 bases, and 1 base stayed unmatched. Germline CDR1 and CDR2: SGHRS and YFSETQ. The CDR3 covers 15 residues. Together with reference TRBV5-1 and TRBJ2-5, the CDR3 gives the full variable domain: KAGVTQTPRYLIKTRGQQVTLSCSPISGHRSVSWYQQTPGQGLQFLFEYFSETQRNKGNFPGRFSGRQFSNSRSEMNVSTLELGDSALYLCASSRTSGNQETQYFGPGTRLLVL.

This clonotype was observed a few times. The genes are TRBV20-1 and TRBJ2-5; D is tentatively TRBD1 or TRBD2 (6 bases each). Trimming left V 1 base short and J 4 bases short, with 19 bases between. Germline values: CDR1 DFQATT, CDR2 SNEGSKA (reference sequence). This CDR3 spans 16 amino acids. The CDR3 sequence is CSARGGGIGGLETQYF. The CDR3 DNA reads as TGCAGTGCTAGAGGAGGGGGAATCGGAGGGTTAGAGACCCAGTACTTC.

This clonotype came up many times. The genes are TRBV27 and TRBJ1-4; D uncertain. Trimming left V 5 bases short and J 5 bases short, with 9 bases between. This CDR3 has 13 residues. The V gene's germline CDR1 is MNHEY and CDR2 SMNVEV (reference sequence). The CDR3 coding sequence is TGTGCCAGCAGTAAAGAGGGCAATGAAAAACTGTTTTTT. Translation: CASSKEGNEKLFF.

CDR3 nucleotides: TGCGCCAGCAGCTTGGATTTATATAACACTGAAGCTTTCTTT. It encodes CASSLDLYNTEAFF. The chain links TRBV5-1 to TRBJ1-1, with D hard to call. Germline values: CDR1 SGHRS, CDR2 YFSETQ. Trimming pared 0 bases from V and 2 bases from J, leaving 8 bases between. This CDR3 spans 14 amino acids. Full variable domain (rest looked up from reference TRBV5-1 and TRBJ1-1): KAGVTQTPRYLIKTRGQQVTLSCSPISGHRSVSWYQQTPGQGLQFLFEYFSETQRNKGNFPGRFSGRQFSNSRSEMNVSTLELGDSALYLCASSLDLYNTEAFFGQGTRLTVV.

This clonotype was picked up a small number of times. This chain links TRBV5-1 with TRBJ1-1; D is possibly TRBD1 (6 bases). CDR1 SGHRS and CDR2 YFSETQ come from the germline V gene. V shed 3 bases and J shed 1 base, with 16 bases lying between them. The CDR3 consists of 16 residues. The CDR3 DNA follows: TGCGCCAGCAGCTGGGGGCCCGGCCCCCAGAACACTGAAGCTTTCTTT. The encoded protein is CASSWGPGPQNTEAFF.

This clonotype was seen a few times. The V call is TRBV19, the J call TRBJ2-1, with 9 bases matching TRBD2. Germline assignment: CDR1 LNHDA and CDR2 SQIVND (reference sequence). J lost 6 bases, V lost 2 bases, and 2 bases had no gene match. This CDR3 contains 14 residues. The DNA of the CDR3 is TGTGCCAGTAGTATAAGCGGGGGGACCAATGAGCAGTTCTTC. The encoded protein is CASSISGGTNEQFF.

This clonotype was detected only a few times. The chain recombines TRBV27 with TRBJ1-2, with D maybe TRBD1 (5 bases). The germline V gene encodes CDR1 MNHEY and CDR2 SMNVEV (reference sequence). Trimming shortened V by 7 bases and J by 1 base, and 19 bases separated the two germline ends. The CDR3 runs 16 residues. The CDR3 DNA reads TGTGCCAGCACTCCTTCCCTCAGGGTCCTTAACTATGGCTACACCTTC. This encodes CASTPSLRVLNYGYTF.

The sample holds a few counts of this clonotype. The V gene is TRBV6-2 or TRBV6-3, the J gene TRBJ1-1; no reliable D call. V lost 0 bases to trimming and J lost 4 bases, with 18 bases between them. CDR3 size: 17 residues. In germline, CDR1 is MNHEY, CDR2 SVGEGT. The CDR3 loop reads CASSYSMFEGSGTEAFF. The DNA of the CDR3 is TGTGCCAGCAGTTACTCGATGTTCGAAGGGTCGGGCACTGAAGCTTTCTTT.

This clonotype was observed a few times. This rearrangement joins TRBV12-3 or TRBV12-4 to TRBJ2-7, with D perhaps matching TRBD2 (6 bases). V gave up 3 bases and J gave up 7 bases, with 10 bases separating them. This CDR3 region has 12 residues. The CDR3 DNA follows: TGTGCCAGCAGTTTCTCTGCGGGGGAGCAGTACGTC. Encoded protein: CASSFSAGEQYV.

This clonotype has only a few counts. The chain carries TRBV18 and TRBJ1-4; perhaps TRBD1 as D (5 bases). The CDR3 runs to 15 residues. V was clipped by 0 bases and J by 8 bases, with 13 bases between them. The germline V gene has CDR1 KGHSH and CDR2 LQKENI. The CDR3 DNA is TGTGCCAGCTCACCACCGGTCAGGGTGGGGGAAAAACTGTTTTTT. Protein sequence: CASSPPVRVGEKLFF.

Ten or more counts support this clonotype. The chain is built from TRBV7-2 and TRBJ2-1, with D hard to call. The germline gives CDR1 SGHTA, CDR2 FQGNSA. The V end was cut by 5 bases, the J end by 5 bases, with 7 bases between. The CDR3 contains 12 residues. The DNA of the CDR3 is TGTGCCAGCAGCCAATTCAACAATGAGCAGTTCTTC. It specifies CASSQFNNEQFF. The full variable domain, its missing parts supplied by reference TRBV7-2 and TRBJ2-1, is GAGVSQSPSNKVTEKGKDVELRCDPISGHTALYWYRQSLGQGLEFLIYFQGNSAPDKSGLPSDRFSAERTGGSVSTLTIQRTQQEDSAVYLCASSQFNNEQFFGPGTRLTVL.

This clonotype was seen a few times. The rearrangement uses TRBV7-9 and TRBJ1-1, with D hard to call. Germline V gene data show CDR1 as SEHNR and CDR2 as FQNEAQ (reference sequence). There are 15 residues in the CDR3. Deletions cut 5 bases from V and 3 bases from J, with 16 bases between. Here the CDR3 reads CASSLVVGYDTEAFF. CDR3 nucleotides: TGTGCCAGCAGCCTAGTCGTCGGGTATGACACTGAAGCTTTCTTT.

This clonotype was recorded a few times. This chain links TRBV6-5 with TRBJ2-7; D gene ambiguous. The CDR3 contains 16 residues. Looked up from germline, CDR1 is MNHEY and CDR2 is SVGAGI. V lost 0 bases and J 0 bases, leaving 12 bases between the germline ends. CDR3 in amino acids: CASSYSSRASSYEQYV. In DNA form, the CDR3 reads TGTGCCAGCAGTTACTCGAGTAGGGCAAGCTCCTACGAGCAGTACGTC.

At least ten counts were recorded for this clonotype. This chain joins TRBV12-3 or TRBV12-4 and TRBJ2-1, with a possible D match to TRBD2 (5 bases). Trimming pared 8 bases from V and 7 bases from J, leaving 15 bases between. The CDR3 has 13 residues. This CDR3 reads CASVRAMRNEQFF. The CDR3 coding sequence is TGTGCCAGCGTGAGGGCCATGCGAAATGAGCAGTTCTTC.

This chain joins TRBV7-3 and TRBJ1-6; no firm D call. The V and J ends lost 5 bases and 9 bases respectively, with 17 bases between them. The CDR3 has 15 residues. Germline assignment: CDR1 SGHTA and CDR2 FQGTGA. The DNA of the CDR3 is TGTGCCAGCAGCGCGTCAGGATTGCGGAGTTCACCCCTCCACTTT. Its protein is CASSASGLRSSPLHF.

This clonotype appeared a few times. This chain's CDR3 is CASSFGRLYEQYV. CDR3 nucleotide sequence: TGTGCCAGCAGTTTTGGCAGGCTCTACGAGCAGTACGTC. The chain is built from TRBV12-3 or TRBV12-4 and TRBJ2-7; D call uncertain. CDR3 length: 13 residues. Trimming pared 3 bases from V and 3 bases from J, leaving 9 bases between.

This clonotype was seen many times. The V call is TRBV4-3, the J call TRBJ2-1, with D maybe TRBD2 (5 bases). V was clipped by 1 base and J by 7 bases, with 11 bases between them. Germline CDR1 and CDR2: LGHNA and YSLEER. This CDR3 contains 14 residues. As DNA, the CDR3 is TGCGCCAGCAGCCAAGGGGGAGCGAGTAATGAGCAGTTCTTC. This codes for CASSQGGASNEQFF.

The chain uses TRBV4-1 and TRBJ1-4; 7 bases line up with TRBD1. Germline V gene sequence: CDR1 MGHRA, CDR2 YSYEKL. Germline trimming cut 3 bases from V and 3 bases from J; bases unmatched to any gene: 4. This CDR3 spans 15 amino acids. CDR3 residues: CASSHKGGSNEKLFF. The CDR3 nucleotides are TGCGCCAGCAGCCATAAAGGGGGCTCTAATGAAAAACTGTTTTTT.

The chain links TRBV4-1 to TRBJ1-2, with 11 positions matching TRBD1. CDR1 MGHRA and CDR2 YSYEKL come from the germline V gene. Germline trimming cut 4 bases from V and 4 bases from J; bases unmatched to any gene: 5. This CDR3 is built from 15 residues. CDR3 sequence (DNA): TGCGCCAGCAGCCTCAGGACAGGGGGCAGCTATGGCTACACCTTC. Encoded protein: CASSLRTGGSYGYTF.

In its sample, this clonotype was seen a few times. The J gene is TRBJ2-5, the V gene TRBV9; D call uncertain. The germline CDR1 and CDR2 sequences are SGDLS and YYNGEE. The CDR3 has 14 residues. The V end was cut by 3 bases, the J end by 1 base, with 10 bases between. The CDR3 is CASSATGPQETQYF. The CDR3 DNA reads TGTGCCAGCAGCGCCACTGGACCCCAAGAGACCCAGTACTTC. The entire variable domain, with the rest obtained from reference TRBV9 and TRBJ2-5, is as follows: DSGVTQTPKHLITATGQRVTLRCSPRSGDLSVYWYQQSLDQGLQFLIQYYNGEERAKGNILERFSAQQFPDLHSELNLSSLELGDSALYFCASSATGPQETQYFGPGTRLLVL.

The J gene is TRBJ1-2, the V gene TRBV5-1; D is ambiguous. The length of the CDR3 is 12 residues. The V gene's germline CDR1 is SGHRS and CDR2 YFSETQ. V lost 5 bases, J lost 6 bases, and 11 bases lay in between. The CDR3 DNA reads as TGCGCCAGCAGGTCCGGTGAGCATGGCTACACCTTC. Translating gives CASRSGEHGYTF.

The CDR3, as DNA: TGTGCCAGCAACGCCGATTCCTACAATGAGCAGTTCTTC. It specifies CASNADSYNEQFF. V gene TRBV25-1 combines with J gene TRBJ2-1; no reliable D call. With 7 bases removed from V and 1 base from J, the gap between germline ends came to 8 bases. Germline V gene sequence: CDR1 MGHDK, CDR2 SYGVNS. The CDR3 consists of 13 residues.

This clonotype was recorded at least ten times. The chain combines TRBV12-3 or TRBV12-4 with TRBJ1-5, with D uncertain. The CDR3 is made up of 13 amino acids. V was cut by 1 base and J by 5 bases, with 6 bases left in between. CDR3 amino acids: CASSLGRDQPQHF. The DNA for the CDR3 is TGTGCCAGCAGTTTAGGCAGAGATCAGCCCCAGCATTTT.